The rows below give T cell receptor beta chains drawn from one sample of a study of blood T cell repertoires in COVID-19. Assay: immunoSEQ multiplex PCR; the TCRdb copy retains only in-frame clones and omits some. The sample has about 190,000 clones, roughly nine tenths seen once. The sample was PBMCs or T cells enriched from blood (not recorded which). Receptors were obtained from a woman aged 40 to 55 in a cohort exposed to, infected with or recovered from COVID-19 (not recorded which). Each CDR3 is given with its conserved first and last residue. D genes are given only for firm matches. Clone size is stated in some rows and not others, as once, few, many or a class when expanded.

>TRBV6-2/TRBV6-3|16|TRBD2|TRBJ2-3|NA
TGTGCCAGCAGTTACGGCTTTGCGGGAGCCTCAGATACGCAGTATTTT
CASSYGFAGASDTQYF
>TRBV9|15|NA|TRBJ1-3|NA
TGTGCCAGTTCCCCAGGGGAGCGATCTGGAAACACCATATATTTT
CASSPGERSGNTIYF
>TRBV12-3/TRBV12-4|13|NA|TRBJ1-4|few
TGTGCCAGCAGTCCCCAGGGTCGCGAAAAACTGTTTTTT
CASSPQGREKLFF
>TRBV19|13|TRBD1|TRBJ2-7|NA
TGTGCCAGTAGCCCGGGACAGGTCTACGAGCAGTACTTC
CASSPGQVYEQYF
>TRBV7-9|16|NA|TRBJ2-1|NA
TGTGCCAGCAGCTTAAGTGGCGGGGGCCTGGCTGATGAGCAGTTCTTC
CASSLSGGGLADEQFF
>TRBV18|17|TRBD1|TRBJ2-2|NA
TGTGCCAGCTCACCAAAACTCGAGACAGGGTACACCGGGGAGCTGTTTTTT
CASSPKLETGYTGELFF
>TRBV18|13|NA|TRBJ2-7|NA
TGTGCCAGCTCACTCTACAGGGACTACGAGCAGTACTTC
CASSLYRDYEQYF
>TRBV3-1/TRBV3-2|15|NA|TRBJ2-1|NA
TGTGCCAGCAGCCACGGCGGGGACAGCTACAATGAGCAGTTCTTC
CASSHGGDSYNEQFF
>TRBV30|10|NA|TRBJ2-1|NA
TGTGCCTCCCAGTACAATGAGCAGTTCTTC
CASQYNEQFF
>TRBV25-1|12|NA|TRBJ1-2|NA
TGTGCCAGCAGTGCTCGGGGCTATGGCTACACCTTC
CASSARGYGYTF
>TRBV13|17|TRBD2|TRBJ2-3|NA
TGTGCCAGCAGCTTGGGGCGGGAGGGCCCTGTAGAGGATACGCAGTATTTT
CASSLGREGPVEDTQYF
>TRBV7-2|13|NA|TRBJ2-7|few
TGTGCCAGCAGCTTGGAGGCAAGGGACGAGCAGTACTTC
CASSLEARDEQYF
>TRBV7-2|17|TRBD1|TRBJ1-2|NA
TGTGCCAGCAGCTCGGGACAGGGGGGCGCCCCTAGCTATGGCTACACCTTC
CASSSGQGGAPSYGYTF
>TRBV9|16|TRBD1|TRBJ1-1|NA
TGTGCCAGCAGCAAGACAGGGCGACGGGTGAACACTGAAGCTTTCTTT
CASSKTGRRVNTEAFF
>TRBV18|15|NA|TRBJ1-6|NA
TGTGCCAGCTCACCAGTTGCAGGTGAAAATTCACCCCTCCACTTT
CASSPVAGENSPLHF
>TRBV10-3|15|NA|TRBJ2-2|NA
TGTGCCATCGACGGGGGGCGATCCGACACCGGGGAGCTGTTTTTT
CAIDGGRSDTGELFF
>TRBV6-4|16|TRBD2|TRBJ2-1|few
TGTGCCAGCAGTGATCAATCTAGCGGAGGGTACAATGAGCAGTTCTTC
CASSDQSSGGYNEQFF
>TRBV5-6|17|TRBD1|TRBJ1-2|NA
TGTGCCAGCAGTCAAACAGTAAGACAGGGAGTGGCCTATGGCTACACCTTC
CASSQTVRQGVAYGYTF
>TRBV10-3|12|NA|TRBJ1-2|once
TGTGCCATCAGGACTTTGACAGACGGCTACACCTTC
CAIRTLTDGYTF
>TRBV5-8|14|TRBD1|TRBJ1-5|NA
TGTGCCAGCAGCGACAGGGGGAGGGATCAGCCCCAGCATTTT
CASSDRGRDQPQHF
>TRBV19|15|NA|TRBJ2-3|few
TGTGCCAGTAGTAACCCCAACAGGGGCACAGATACGCAGTATTTT
CASSNPNRGTDTQYF
>TRBV7-9|15|TRBD1|TRBJ1-4|few
TGTGCCAGCAGCTCTCACAGGGGGCGGGAGGAAAAACTGTTTTTT
CASSSHRGREEKLFF
>TRBV4-2|13|NA|TRBJ1-5|many
TGTGCCAGCAGCCAAGATCTATTACAGCCCCAGCATTTT
CASSQDLLQPQHF
>TRBV6-5|13|NA|TRBJ1-2|few
TGTGCCAGCAGACAAACAGGGTCCCGGGGCTACACCTTC
CASRQTGSRGYTF
>TRBV27|12|TRBD1|TRBJ1-1|NA
TGTGCCAGCAGTCCCGCGACAGGGGAAGCTTTCTTT
CASSPATGEAFF
>TRBV5-4|13|TRBD1|TRBJ1-3|few
TGTGCCAGCAGCTCGGGACAGGGAAACACCATATATTTT
CASSSGQGNTIYF
>TRBV15|15|TRBD1|TRBJ1-2|once
TGTGCCACCAGCAGACTCGACAGGGGTGTCTATGGCTACACCTTC
CATSRLDRGVYGYTF
>TRBV5-1|13|TRBD1|TRBJ1-1|NA
TGCGCCAGTACCGGGACAGGGAACACTGAAGCTTTCTTT
CASTGTGNTEAFF
>TRBV6-4|14|NA|TRBJ2-2|NA
TGTGCCAGCAGTTCTAAGGAGGACACCGGGGAGCTGTTTTTT
CASSSKEDTGELFF
>TRBV7-9|14|TRBD1|TRBJ1-1|NA
TGTGCCAGCAGCTCCACCACAGGGGGCACTGAAGCTTTCTTT
CASSSTTGGTEAFF
>TRBV7-2|15|NA|TRBJ1-2|once
TGTGCCAGCAGCAGTAATCGACGGGGTGAATATGGCTACACCTTC
CASSSNRRGEYGYTF
>TRBV10-3|14|TRBD2|TRBJ2-1|once
TGTGCCATCAGGGCTAGCGGGGGGGCCTGGGAGCAGTTCTTC
CAIRASGGAWEQFF
>TRBV6-5|15|NA|TRBJ1-2|NA
TGTGCCAGCAGTTACTCAGTAAGAGGGAACTATGGCTACACCTTC
CASSYSVRGNYGYTF
>TRBV9|15|NA|TRBJ1-6|NA
TGTGCCAGCAGCGTAGGGACAGTCTCAGGTTCACCCCTCCACTTT
CASSVGTVSGSPLHF
>TRBV11-2|15|NA|TRBJ2-2|few
TGTGCCAGCAGCTTAGGGCGGGACTTCGCCGGGGAGCTGTTTTTT
CASSLGRDFAGELFF
>TRBV7-2|16|NA|TRBJ1-2|NA
TGTGCCAGCAGCTTAGGGTCGAGACTTCCTAACTATGGCTACACCTTC
CASSLGSRLPNYGYTF
>TRBV15|12|NA|TRBJ2-3|NA
TGTGCCACCTGGAAGTTCGGGGATACGCAGTATTTT
CATWKFGDTQYF